Listed below are T cell receptor beta chains from one sample, sequenced in a study of shared clonotypes between healthy human individuals. Measured with immunoSEQ multiplex PCR; TCRdb has only the in-frame clones, and not every one. The sample records fewer than 1.6 million clones, around 98.5% being singletons. The sequenced sample consisted of naive CD4+ T cells sorted from blood. These receptors all come from a man under 40 in good health. The CDR3 runs from the conserved cysteine through the conserved F or W. Fields, in order: V gene, J gene, D gene, clone size, CDR3 DNA, CDR3 protein. A D gene is named only where the DNA matches it firmly. Not every row has a clone size; where given, it reads once, few, many or a size class.

v_gene: TRBV2; j_gene: TRBJ1-2; d_gene: TRBD1; abundance: few; CDR3nt: TGTGCCAGCAGGGACAGGGTAGGCTATGGCTACACCTTC; CDR3aa: CASRDRVGYGYTF
v_gene: TRBV28; j_gene: TRBJ2-1; d_gene: -; abundance: -; CDR3nt: TGTGCCAGCAGACACGGACAGAACAATGAGCAGTTCTTC; CDR3aa: CASRHGQNNEQFF
v_gene: TRBV5-1; j_gene: TRBJ2-1; d_gene: -; abundance: -; CDR3nt: TGCGCCAGCAGCCCTGTAGCAGGGGACCTCTGGGATGAGCAGTTCTTC; CDR3aa: CASSPVAGDLWDEQFF
v_gene: TRBV11-2; j_gene: TRBJ1-1; d_gene: -; abundance: -; CDR3nt: TGTGCCAGCAGCTCACAAAGCCAAATCACTGAAGCTTTCTTT; CDR3aa: CASSSQSQITEAFF
v_gene: TRBV6-6; j_gene: TRBJ1-3; d_gene: -; abundance: -; CDR3nt: TGTGCCAGCCATCACGGAAACACCATATATTTT; CDR3aa: CASHHGNTIYF
v_gene: TRBV7-9; j_gene: TRBJ2-7; d_gene: TRBD1; abundance: -; CDR3nt: TGTGCCAGCAGCCCCCCGACAGGGTTTGTCGAGCAGTACTTC; CDR3aa: CASSPPTGFVEQYF
v_gene: TRBV19; j_gene: TRBJ1-5; d_gene: -; abundance: -; CDR3nt: TGTGCCAGTAGTGTCCTGTTGCAGCCCCAGCATTTT; CDR3aa: CASSVLLQPQHF
v_gene: TRBV30; j_gene: TRBJ2-7; d_gene: -; abundance: once; CDR3nt: TGTGCCTGGAGCGCAGGGTGGGGGGAGCAGTACTTC; CDR3aa: CAWSAGWGEQYF
v_gene: TRBV9; j_gene: TRBJ2-3; d_gene: TRBD2; abundance: -; CDR3nt: TGTGCCAGCAGCGTGGCAACTAGCGGGACTTCAGATACGCAGTATTTT; CDR3aa: CASSVATSGTSDTQYF
v_gene: TRBV18; j_gene: TRBJ2-5; d_gene: -; abundance: -; CDR3nt: TGTGCCAGCTCACCTTGGAAGAGGGCGTTGGAGACCCAGTACTTC; CDR3aa: CASSPWKRALETQYF
v_gene: TRBV10-1; j_gene: TRBJ1-1; d_gene: -; abundance: -; CDR3nt: TGCGCCAGCAGTGAACAGGTGAACACTGAAGCTTTCTTT; CDR3aa: CASSEQVNTEAFF
v_gene: TRBV5-1; j_gene: TRBJ2-5; d_gene: -; abundance: -; CDR3nt: TGCGCCAGCAAACCACAGTGGGGCGCGTCTGGGACCCAGTACTTC; CDR3aa: CASKPQWGASGTQYF
v_gene: TRBV21-1; j_gene: TRBJ1-1; d_gene: -; abundance: -; CDR3nt: TGTGCCAGCAGCCTCCCGACAGGGCAGACCACTGAACGGAACACTGAAGCTTTCTTT; CDR3aa: CASSLPTGQTTERNTEAFF
v_gene: TRBV11-2; j_gene: TRBJ2-2; d_gene: TRBD1; abundance: -; CDR3nt: TGTGCCAGCAGCTTGGCCGGGACAGGGGTTACCGGGGAGCTGTTTTTT; CDR3aa: CASSLAGTGVTGELFF
v_gene: TRBV14; j_gene: TRBJ2-2; d_gene: -; abundance: -; CDR3nt: TGTGCCAGCAGCCAAGATTTAGCGGCTGGGGAGCTGTTTTTT; CDR3aa: CASSQDLAAGELFF
v_gene: TRBV11-2; j_gene: TRBJ2-5; d_gene: -; abundance: -; CDR3nt: TGTGCCAGCAGCTCCAACGCTGAGACCCAGTACTTC; CDR3aa: CASSSNAETQYF
v_gene: TRBV6-1; j_gene: TRBJ1-5; d_gene: -; abundance: -; CDR3nt: TGTGCCAGCAGCTTGGCAGGAGGGCAGCCCCAGCATTTT; CDR3aa: CASSLAGGQPQHF
v_gene: TRBV7-2; j_gene: TRBJ2-2; d_gene: TRBD1; abundance: -; CDR3nt: TGTGCCAGCAGCCGACCCGGACAGGGGGTTGGGGAGCTGTTTTTT; CDR3aa: CASSRPGQGVGELFF
v_gene: TRBV5-1; j_gene: TRBJ2-7; d_gene: -; abundance: -; CDR3nt: TGCGCCAGCAGCTCGAGGGGGACGTCCTACGAGCAGTACTTC; CDR3aa: CASSSRGTSYEQYF
v_gene: TRBV6-5; j_gene: TRBJ2-5; d_gene: -; abundance: -; CDR3nt: TGTGCCAGCAGTTACTCGGTTATCCAAGAGACCCAGTACTTC; CDR3aa: CASSYSVIQETQYF
v_gene: TRBV5-6; j_gene: TRBJ2-7; d_gene: -; abundance: -; CDR3nt: TGTGCCAGCAGCTTGGCCATGCAGGGGTACGAGCAGTACTTC; CDR3aa: CASSLAMQGYEQYF
v_gene: TRBV19; j_gene: TRBJ2-4; d_gene: TRBD2; abundance: once; CDR3nt: TGTGCCAGTAGTACGGGACTACTAGCCAAAAACATTCAGTACTTC; CDR3aa: CASSTGLLAKNIQYF
v_gene: TRBV13; j_gene: TRBJ2-7; d_gene: -; abundance: -; CDR3nt: TGTGCCAGCAGCGCCAACTGGGCGAACGAGCAGTACTTC; CDR3aa: CASSANWANEQYF